This TCR beta chain was captured by sequencing in a study of a mutant IDH1 vaccine in newly diagnosed glioma. Study-level background: Treated patients showed a male proportion of roughly 62%, a female proportion of approximately 38%, and a mean age of 40.4 years. Earlier therapy was either radiotherapy, temozolomide, or both, and most got both.

Time point here: baseline, week 1 (first vaccination visit). This sample's treatment: pre-vaccination baseline after standard-of-care therapy. Overall study results and limits: Pseudoprogression appeared unlinked to shifts in leading peripheral T cell clonotypes. Vaccine-induced immune responses were detected in approximately 92% of patients.

TCRdb keeps only in-frame clones here, not all; method: immunoSEQ multiplex PCR. The sample lists 25,000 to 35,000 clones; over 70% were seen once. As for this clone: Its specificity is unknown.

The sample consisted of PBMCs, taken from a glioma patient treated with radiotherapy, temozolomide or both. The receptor was derived from a man aged 30 to 45 with glioma.

The chain's CDR3 is CASSLRRGGLDTQYF. The DNA of the CDR3 is TGTGCCAGCAGCTTAAGACGGGGGGGCCTCGATACGCAGTATTTT. J is TRBJ2-3 and V is TRBV7-9; 8 positions agree with TRBD2. Per the germline V gene, CDR1 is SEHNR and CDR2 is FQNEAQ (reference sequence). The CDR3 consists of 15 residues. Germline trimming cut 2 bases from V and 6 bases from J; bases unmatched to any gene: 7. Full variable domain (missing parts from reference TRBV7-9 and TRBJ2-3): DTGVSQNPRHKITKRGQNVTFRCDPISEHNRLYWYRQTLGQGPEFLTYFQNEAQLEKSRLLSDRFSAERPKGSFSTLEIQRTEQGDSAMYLCASSLRRGGLDTQYFGPGTRLTVL.